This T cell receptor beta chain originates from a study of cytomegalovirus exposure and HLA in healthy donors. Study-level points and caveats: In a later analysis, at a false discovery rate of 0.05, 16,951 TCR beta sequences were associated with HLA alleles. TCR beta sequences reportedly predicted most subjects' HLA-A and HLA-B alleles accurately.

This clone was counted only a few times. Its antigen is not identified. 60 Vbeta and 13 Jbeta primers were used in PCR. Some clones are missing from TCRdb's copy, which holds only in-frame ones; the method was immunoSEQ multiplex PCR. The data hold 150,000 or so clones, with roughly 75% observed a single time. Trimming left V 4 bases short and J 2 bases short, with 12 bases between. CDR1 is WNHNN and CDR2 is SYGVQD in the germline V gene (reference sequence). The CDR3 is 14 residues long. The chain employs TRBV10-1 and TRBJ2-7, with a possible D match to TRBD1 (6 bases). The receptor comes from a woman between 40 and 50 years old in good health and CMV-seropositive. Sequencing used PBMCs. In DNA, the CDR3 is TGCGCCAGCAGTGGGCCCGGGGACACCTACGAGCAGTACTTC. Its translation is CASSGPGDTYEQYF.